The 21 T cell receptor beta chains presented below share a single source sample, sequenced in a study of regulatory and conventional T cells in RAG deficiency. Method: immunoSEQ multiplex PCR; TCRdb's copy keeps in-frame clones and lacks some. Of approximately 46,000 clones listed, approximately 90% were seen once; the top ten hold 0.51%. Blood CD4+ CD25-low CD127-high conventional T cells supplied the genomic DNA template. The data were also submitted as part of a second study, on regulatory T cells. In that study: The primer mix had 52 TRBV and 13 TRBJ primers.

Sequences were obtained from CD4+ effector T cells sorted from blood. Every receptor here comes from a human donor in good health.

The chain recombines TRBV2 with TRBJ2-3; the D gene could be TRBD1 or TRBD2 (7 bases each). The V end was cut by 0 bases, the J end by 3 bases, with 13 bases between. The CDR3 spans 16 residues. Germline-derived CDR1 and CDR2 are SNHLY and FYNNEI. The CDR3 sequence is CASSEAQGGTTDTQYF. CDR3 nucleotides: TGTGCCAGCAGTGAAGCCCAGGGGGGGACGACAGATACGCAGTATTTT.

The rearrangement uses TRBV5-1 and TRBJ1-1; tentatively, D is TRBD1 (5 bases). This CDR3 has 17 residues. The V gene lost 2 bases and the J gene lost 6 bases, with 23 bases spanning the gap. Germline V lookup: CDR1 SGHRS, CDR2 YFSETQ. The CDR3 coding sequence is TGCGCCAGCAGCTTCCATCGGGACGCCCAATCAGGACCTGAAGCTTTCTTT. Translated, it gives CASSFHRDAQSGPEAFF. The full variable domain, with the rest looked up from reference TRBV5-1 and TRBJ1-1, is KAGVTQTPRYLIKTRGQQVTLSCSPISGHRSVSWYQQTPGQGLQFLFEYFSETQRNKGNFPGRFSGRQFSNSRSEMNVSTLELGDSALYLCASSFHRDAQSGPEAFFGQGTRLTVV.

For the CDR3, the DNA is TGTGCCAGCAGCTTAATCAGAGACGAAAAACTGTTTTTT. Translated: CASSLIRDEKLFF. This sequence joins TRBV11-2 and TRBJ1-4; D is uncertain. The CDR3 is 13 amino acids. V lost 2 bases, J lost 8 bases, and 9 bases lay in between. Germline CDR1 is SGHAT and CDR2 is FQNNGV. The variable domain in full, completed from reference TRBV11-2 and TRBJ1-4, reads EAGVAQSPRYKIIEKRQSVAFWCNPISGHATLYWYQQILGQGPKLLIQFQNNGVVDDSQLPKDRFSAERLKGVDSTLKIQPAKLEDSAVYLCASSLIRDEKLFFGSGTQLSVL.

The chain links TRBV5-1 to TRBJ2-2, with 14 bases fitting TRBD2. Germline V gene sequence: CDR1 SGHRS, CDR2 YFSETQ. The CDR3 has 18 amino acids. V lost 4 bases and J lost 7; bases outside the gene matches: 12. This CDR3 reads CASSRAGTSGRSGGELFF. The CDR3 region has the DNA TGCGCCAGCAGCCGCGCCGGGACTAGCGGGAGAAGCGGCGGGGAGCTGTTTTTT.

The chain combines TRBV18 with TRBJ2-7, with 8 bases that match TRBD1. V shed 2 bases, J shed 2 bases, and the junction held 2 bases outside the gene matches. The CDR3 length is 14 residues. Looked up from germline, CDR1 is KGHSH and CDR2 is LQKENI. Written as DNA, the CDR3 is TGTGCCAGCTCACCAGGACAGGGCCCCTACGAGCAGTACTTC. Translated: CASSPGQGPYEQYF.

This sequence joins TRBV4-1 and TRBJ1-1, with D perhaps matching TRBD1 (5 bases). The CDR3 consists of 14 residues. Trimming took 0 bases from V and 7 from J, leaving 12 bases between them. Germline CDR1 MGHRA, CDR2 YSYEKL. CDR3 nucleotide sequence: TGCGCCAGCAGCCAAGATAGCTGGGGGTATGAAGCTTTCTTT. Translated: CASSQDSWGYEAFF.

The chain uses TRBV5-1 and TRBJ2-1, with a weak D call TRBD2 (6 bases). The V gene lost 0 bases and the J gene lost 9 bases, with 13 bases spanning the gap. Germline loops: CDR1 SGHRS, CDR2 YFSETQ. The CDR3 totals 14 residues. For the CDR3, the DNA is TGCGCCAGCAGCTTGGGGATGGGGGGTATTGAGCAGTTCTTC. It is translated as CASSLGMGGIEQFF.

The chain couples TRBV5-6 to TRBJ1-2; 7 bases map to TRBD1. This CDR3 comprises 13 residues. The germline V gene has CDR1 SGHDT and CDR2 YYEEEE. V was pared by 6 bases and J by 2 bases, with 4 bases of the junction left unmatched. The CDR3 sequence is CASKQTGNYGYTF. CDR3 coding DNA: TGTGCCAGCAAGCAGACAGGGAACTATGGCTACACCTTC.

This clone was seen only a few times. The rearrangement joins TRBV6-5 to TRBJ1-5, with 10 bases matching TRBD1. Germline V gene sequence: CDR1 MNHEY, CDR2 SVGAGI. The CDR3 sequence is 15 residues long. V shed 6 bases and J 3 bases; nucleotides not matched to a gene: 5. The CDR3, as DNA: TGTGCCAGCAGGAGACAGGGGGCCGACAATCAGCCCCAGCATTTT. Translated, it gives CASRRQGADNQPQHF.

J is TRBJ2-5 and V is TRBV7-8, with unresolved D. Germline V gives CDR1 SGHVS, CDR2 FQNEAQ. The CDR3 is made up of 15 amino acids. V was pared by 0 bases and J by 1 base, with 9 bases between. The CDR3 is CASSLAGQAQETQYF. DNA of the CDR3: TGTGCCAGCAGCTTAGCCGGGCAGGCCCAAGAGACCCAGTACTTC.

This clone was seen once. The chain recombines TRBV19 with TRBJ1-6; 9 nucleotides match TRBD1. This CDR3 has 19 residues. The V gene end was trimmed by 4 bases and the J gene end by 0 bases; junction bases not matched to a gene: 10. Germline CDR1 is LNHDA and CDR2 is SQIVND (reference sequence). Here the CDR3 reads CASSTSTGGPSSYNSPLHF. The CDR3 region has the DNA TGTGCCAGTAGTACTTCCACAGGGGGCCCGAGCTCCTATAATTCACCCCTCCACTTT.

This clone came up once. This chain uses TRBV28 with TRBJ1-1; 9 nucleotides align to TRBD1. After removal of 7 bases from V and 10 bases from J, the junction contained 4 bases not matched to a gene. Germline V lookup: CDR1 MDHEN, CDR2 SYDVKM. This CDR3 has 11 residues. The CDR3 sequence: CASTRQGVAFF. The CDR3 DNA reads TGTGCCAGCACTCGACAGGGGGTAGCTTTCTTT.

In its sample, this clone was seen a few times. The V gene is TRBV6-9, the J gene TRBJ2-2, with 11 positions matching TRBD2. With V trimmed by 10 bases and J by 7 bases, 11 bases remained unmatched. This CDR3 is 15 amino acids long. Germline CDR1 and CDR2: MNHGY and SVAAGI. This CDR3 reads CATPTGLAGGGELFF. The DNA of the CDR3 is TGTGCCACACCCACGGGGCTAGCGGGGGGCGGGGAGCTGTTTTTT.

The genes are TRBV11-2 and TRBJ2-3, with D possibly TRBD2 on 6 matching bases. The V gene's germline CDR1 is SGHAT and CDR2 FQNNGV. This CDR3 contains 18 residues. V lost 1 base, J lost 8 bases, and 25 bases lay in between. The CDR3 loop is CASSLGAWGGPGGTTQYF. For the CDR3, the DNA is TGTGCCAGCAGCTTAGGGGCCTGGGGCGGCCCCGGGGGTACTACGCAGTATTTT.

The chain carries TRBV30 and TRBJ1-2; perhaps TRBD1 as D (5 bases). CDR3 length: 13 amino acids. V dropped 8 bases and J dropped 0 bases, with 13 bases sitting between them. CDR1 GTSNPN and CDR2 SVGIG come from the germline V gene (reference sequence). The CDR3 DNA reads TGTGCCGGGACTGACCAAGCTAACTATGGCTACACCTTC. Translating gives CAGTDQANYGYTF.

The chain joins TRBV2 to TRBJ1-1; no firm D call. CDR3 length: 14 amino acids. Trimming removed 7 bases from V and 1 base from J, with 13 bases in between. Germline CDR1 reads SNHLY; CDR2 reads FYNNEI. The CDR3, as DNA: TGTGCCAGCATTCTTGAGGTCGAGAACACTGAAGCTTTCTTT. Encoded protein: CASILEVENTEAFF. The full variable domain, completed using reference TRBV2 and TRBJ1-1, is EPEVTQTPSHQVTQMGQEVILRCVPISNHLYFYWYRQILGQKVEFLVSFYNNEISEKSEIFDDQFSVERPDGSNFTLKIRSTKLEDSAMYFCASILEVENTEAFFGQGTRLTVV.

The chain combines TRBV6-1 with TRBJ1-5, with a possible D match to TRBD1 (5 bases). The ends were cut back, 4 bases at V and 5 bases at J, with 21 bases in the middle. The CDR3 has 17 residues. Germline assignment: CDR1 MNHNS and CDR2 SASEGT. The CDR3 loop reads CASSVKGLKREDQPQHF. The CDR3 nucleotides are TGTGCCAGCAGTGTAAAGGGGCTTAAGAGGGAGGATCAGCCCCAGCATTTT.

The chain recombines TRBV9 with TRBJ1-4; D not resolved. The CDR3 consists of 14 residues. The germline V gene encodes CDR1 SGDLS and CDR2 YYNGEE. The V and J ends lost 4 bases and 2 bases respectively, with 9 bases between them. CDR3 protein: CASSRTDTNEKLFF. The CDR3 DNA is TGTGCCAGCAGCCGGACGGATACTAATGAAAAACTGTTTTTT.

The rearrangement uses TRBV19 and TRBJ2-1; tentative D call: TRBD1 (8 bases). CDR1 is LNHDA and CDR2 is SQIVND in the germline V gene (reference sequence). The ends were cut back, 1 base at V and 5 bases at J, with 12 bases in the middle. This CDR3 comprises 15 residues. The CDR3 is CASSIGQGRDNEQFF. The CDR3 nucleotides read TGTGCCAGTAGTATAGGACAGGGGAGGGACAATGAGCAGTTCTTC. Drawing the rest from reference TRBV19 and TRBJ2-1, the complete variable domain is DGGITQSPKYLFRKEGQNVTLSCEQNLNHDAMYWYRQDPGQGLRLIYYSQIVNDFQKGDIAEGYSVSREKKESFPLTVTSAQKNPTAFYLCASSIGQGRDNEQFFGPGTRLTVL.

The rearrangement joins TRBV7-9 to TRBJ1-2, with unresolved D. V lost 2 bases to trimming and J lost 6 bases, with 13 bases between them. This CDR3 has 14 residues. Germline CDR1 reads SEHNR; CDR2 reads FQNEAQ (reference sequence). For the CDR3, the DNA is TGTGCCAGCAGCTTAAGGGTGATAGATGATGGCTACACCTTC. This gives the protein CASSLRVIDDGYTF.

The chain uses TRBV30 and TRBJ1-3; TRBD1 matches 8 bases. V lost 4 bases and J lost 7; bases outside the gene matches: 6. The CDR3 is 13 amino acids. Germline loops: CDR1 GTSNPN, CDR2 SVGIG (reference sequence). CDR3 bases: TGTGCCTGGATCAGGGGGCCGGGTAACACCATATATTTT. Residues: CAWIRGPGNTIYF. The full variable domain, rest sourced from reference TRBV30 and TRBJ1-3, is SQTIHQWPATLVQPVGSPLSLECTVEGTSNPNLYWYRQAAGRGLQLLFYSVGIGQISSEVPQNLSASRPQDRQFILSSKKLLLSDSGFYLCAWIRGPGNTIYFGEGSWLTVV.